A selection of T cell receptor beta chains follows, all from one sample in a study of cytomegalovirus exposure and HLA in healthy donors. Sequencing was performed with immunoSEQ multiplex PCR; in TCRdb, only in-frame clones are kept and a portion is missing. Of around 98,000 clones detected, over 75% appear once; the ten largest clones hold less than 7.5%. The sequencing sample was made of PBMCs. The receptors originated from a man between 18 and 29 years old in good health and CMV-seropositive. Each CDR3 is given with its conserved first and last residue. A D gene is named only where the DNA matches it firmly. Clone size is given for some rows only: seen once, a few or many times, or a class if the clone is expanded.

V gene	clone size	J gene	D gene	CDR3 DNA	CDR3 protein
TRBV5-6	-	TRBJ1-6	TRBD1	TGTGCCAGCAGCCTCCCGACAGGGGCTTCACCCCTCCACTTT	CASSLPTGASPLHF
TRBV7-3	-	TRBJ2-5	TRBD1	TGTGCCAGCAGCTATGCCGGGACAGGGGAAGAGACCCAGTACTTC	CASSYAGTGEETQYF
TRBV9	-	TRBJ2-1	TRBD2	TGTGCCAGCAGCGTAGCTGGGACTAGTAGGACCAATGAGCAGTTCTTC	CASSVAGTSRTNEQFF
TRBV18	-	TRBJ2-5	-	TGTGCCAGCTCACCCTACTATTACCAAGAGACCCAGTACTTC	CASSPYYYQETQYF
TRBV6-5	-	TRBJ1-3	-	TGTGCCAGCAGTTCCGGGAGCTCTGGAAACACCATATATTTT	CASSSGSSGNTIYF
TRBV27	-	TRBJ1-2	-	TGTGCCAGCAGTCCCATTCCCCCAGCTAACTATGGCTACACCTTC	CASSPIPPANYGYTF
TRBV29-1	-	TRBJ2-7	-	TGCAGCGTTGCGAAGAGACAGCATTCCTACGAGCAGTACTTC	CSVAKRQHSYEQYF
TRBV5-1	-	TRBJ2-1	TRBD2	TGCGCCACTACTAGCGGGGGAAACTACAATGAGCAGTTCTTC	CATTSGGNYNEQFF
TRBV5-1	-	TRBJ2-3	-	TGCGCCAGCAGCTTGGATGGAAGGGGGGGCCAATCAGATACGCAGTATTTT	CASSLDGRGGQSDTQYF
TRBV7-2	-	TRBJ1-3	TRBD1	TGTGCCAGCAGCGTACGGGGGACAGGAACAAACACCATATATTTT	CASSVRGTGTNTIYF
TRBV6-6	-	TRBJ2-2	-	TGTGCCAGCAGTCCGGGACTCAGCGGCACCGGGGAGCTGTTTTTT	CASSPGLSGTGELFF
TRBV6-5	-	TRBJ2-1	TRBD2	TGTGCCAGCAGTTATATGGCTAGCGGGGGGTACAATGAGCAGTTCTTC	CASSYMASGGYNEQFF
TRBV19	-	TRBJ1-2	-	TGTGCCAGTAGTGGCGGGGGACGAAGCTATGGCTACACCTTC	CASSGGGRSYGYTF
TRBV10-2	-	TRBJ2-1	TRBD2	TGCGCCAGCAGTGAGGAAGGGCTAGCGGGTTATGAGCAGTTCTTC	CASSEEGLAGYEQFF
TRBV7-2	-	TRBJ2-1	-	TGTGCCAGCAGCTTTTTCGCTCGACTTGCCTACAATGAGCAGTTCTTC	CASSFFARLAYNEQFF
TRBV11-3	-	TRBJ2-2	-	TGTGCCAGCAGCTTTGTCTCCGGGGAGCTGTTTTTT	CASSFVSGELFF
TRBV9	-	TRBJ1-2	TRBD1	TGTGCCAGCAGCGTAGCAAGGACAGGGGATGGCTACACCTTC	CASSVARTGDGYTF
TRBV6-5	-	TRBJ2-7	TRBD2	TGTGCCAGCAGTTGGACCTCTAAGCGGGAGTCCGTCGAGCAGTACTTC	CASSWTSKRESVEQYF
TRBV28	-	TRBJ1-4	TRBD1	TGTGCCAGCAGTCCCCGAGGGGGCGATGAAAAACTGTTTTTT	CASSPRGGDEKLFF
TRBV5-1	-	TRBJ2-5	-	TGCGCCAGCAGCGTACAAGAGACCCAGTACTTC	CASSVQETQYF
TRBV5-1	-	TRBJ2-7	TRBD1	TGCGCCAGCAGCTTATACGGGACAGGGGCCGAGCAGTACTTC	CASSLYGTGAEQYF
TRBV12-5	once	TRBJ2-3	TRBD1	TGTGCTAGTGGTTTGGCTACCCGGACAGGGGTAAGGACAGATACGCAGTATTTT	CASGLATRTGVRTDTQYF
TRBV7-2	-	TRBJ2-1	-	TGTGCCAGCAGCTGGGGTGGGGGCCCGAGGTATGAGCAGTTCTTC	CASSWGGGPRYEQFF
TRBV5-1	-	TRBJ2-1	-	TGCGCCAGCAGCTCCCTACGAAACGGGGAATCCAATGAGCAGTTCTTC	CASSSLRNGESNEQFF
TRBV28	-	TRBJ1-3	-	TGTGCCAGCAGTTTTCCCCCCGCGGGTTCCCGCTCTGGAAACACCATATATTTT	CASSFPPAGSRSGNTIYF
TRBV10-1	-	TRBJ2-1	-	TGCGCCGGACCGGGGGGCTTCTCCTACAATGAGCAGTTCTTC	CAGPGGFSYNEQFF
TRBV4-3	many	TRBJ2-7	TRBD1	TGCGCCAGCAGCTCCCGGCAGGGGGCCTACGAGCAGTACTTC	CASSSRQGAYEQYF
TRBV9	once	TRBJ2-5	-	TGTGCCAGCAGCGTGGGCTTCAGGCTGGAAGAGACCCAGTACTTC	CASSVGFRLEETQYF
TRBV4-3	-	TRBJ1-2	-	TGCGCCAGCAGCCAAAGCACCGGCGGGGGCGGTGGCTATGGCTACACCTTC	CASSQSTGGGGGYGYTF
TRBV5-4	-	TRBJ1-3	-	TGTGCCAGCAGCGTGGACCCCTTACAGAGAAACACCATATATTTT	CASSVDPLQRNTIYF
TRBV5-4	once	TRBJ2-7	TRBD1	TGTGCCAGCAGCCCGCGGCAGGGGGCCTACGAGCAGTACTTC	CASSPRQGAYEQYF
TRBV5-4	-	TRBJ2-1	-	TGTGCCAGCAGCGGTGAAAGGGCTCAGGGGCCCTACAATGAGCAGTTCTTC	CASSGERAQGPYNEQFF
TRBV5-1	-	TRBJ2-1	TRBD2	TGCGCCAGCAGCCTTTTGAGCGGGAACAATGAGCAGTTCTTC	CASSLLSGNNEQFF
TRBV27	-	TRBJ1-6	TRBD1	TGTGCCAGCAGCTCAGGGGGCACGGGGTCACCCCTCCACTTT	CASSSGGTGSPLHF
TRBV4-3	-	TRBJ2-3	-	TGCGCCAGCAGCCAAGACCCAGGGGATACGCAGTATTTT	CASSQDPGDTQYF
TRBV18	-	TRBJ2-7	TRBD2	TGTGCCAGCTCACCACGAAGTCCAGCGGGGGGGCCAAGGTCCTACGAGCAGTACTTC	CASSPRSPAGGPRSYEQYF
TRBV10-3	once	TRBJ2-3	TRBD2	TGTGCCATCAGTGAGTCTCTCGGGACTAGCGGGATGGAAGATACGCAGTATTTT	CAISESLGTSGMEDTQYF
TRBV2	-	TRBJ2-5	TRBD2	TGTGCCAGCAGTGGGGAGGGGACGGAGACCCAGTACTTC	CASSGEGTETQYF
TRBV7-8	few	TRBJ2-4	-	TGTGCCAGCAGCTTAAACAGGGTCTACACCAAAAACATTCAGTACTTC	CASSLNRVYTKNIQYF
TRBV28	-	TRBJ1-1	-	TGTGCCAGCAGTTTCACAGGGTACCCGCGACCACCCTATGAAGCTTTCTTT	CASSFTGYPRPPYEAFF
TRBV5-5	few	TRBJ1-4	-	TGTGCCAGCAGCTTGGTGCAGGGGATCGTAGCTAATGAAAAACTGTTTTTT	CASSLVQGIVANEKLFF
TRBV5-5	-	TRBJ2-7	-	TGTGCCAGCAGCCCGGTCCCAGAGGCCTCCTACGAGCAGTACTTC	CASSPVPEASYEQYF
TRBV18	once	TRBJ2-3	TRBD1	TGTGCCAGCTCACCACTGGACAGGGCCACAGATACGCAGTATTTT	CASSPLDRATDTQYF
TRBV25-1	-	TRBJ2-1	TRBD1	TGTGCCAGCAGTGAATTGGGACAGGGCTCCGACTACAATGAGCAGTTCTTC	CASSELGQGSDYNEQFF
TRBV7-8	-	TRBJ1-2	-	TGTGCCAGCAGCAACGGGGGGGTTAACTATGGCTACACCTTC	CASSNGGVNYGYTF
TRBV5-4	-	TRBJ2-7	TRBD2	TGTGCCAGCAGTCCTACACCTAGCGGGAGGGAGCAGTACTTC	CASSPTPSGREQYF
TRBV18	-	TRBJ1-5	-	TGTGCCAGCTCACCTGGAGGGAATCAGCCCCAGCATTTT	CASSPGGNQPQHF
TRBV6-4	-	TRBJ2-2	TRBD2	TGTGCCAGCAGTGATAACAGCGGGGGGGCGGACACCGGGGAGCTGTTTTTT	CASSDNSGGADTGELFF
TRBV7-9	once	TRBJ1-1	-	TGTGCCAGCAGCTTAGTTGGGCCAGAGCCTGAAGCTTTCTTT	CASSLVGPEPEAFF
TRBV27	-	TRBJ1-2	TRBD1	TGTGCCAGCAGACCGGGACAGGATCCCTATGGCTACACCTTC	CASRPGQDPYGYTF
TRBV7-2	-	TRBJ2-2	TRBD2	TGTGCCAGCACCCCTCGCCCCCCGGGACTAGCGGCCGGGGAGCTGTTTTTT	CASTPRPPGLAAGELFF
TRBV12-2	-	TRBJ2-1	-	TGTGCAAGTCGCTTAGCCGGGACTAGCGGGATTAGAGAGCAGTTCTTC	CASRLAGTSGIREQFF